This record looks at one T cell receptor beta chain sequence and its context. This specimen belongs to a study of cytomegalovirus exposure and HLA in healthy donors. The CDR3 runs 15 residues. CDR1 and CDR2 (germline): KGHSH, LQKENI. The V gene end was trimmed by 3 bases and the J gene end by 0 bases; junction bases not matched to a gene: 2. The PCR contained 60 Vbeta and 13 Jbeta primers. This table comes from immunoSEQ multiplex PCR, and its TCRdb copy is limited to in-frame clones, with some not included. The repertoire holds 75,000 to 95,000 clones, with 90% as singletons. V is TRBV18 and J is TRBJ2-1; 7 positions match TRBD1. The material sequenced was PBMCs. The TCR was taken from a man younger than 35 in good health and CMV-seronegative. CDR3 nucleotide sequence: TGTGCCAGCTCACCCAGGACAGGCTCCTACAATGAGCAGTTCTTC. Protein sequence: CASSPRTGSYNEQFF. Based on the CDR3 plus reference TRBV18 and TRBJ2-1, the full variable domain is NAGVMQNPRHLVRRRGQEARLRCSPMKGHSHVYWYRQLPEEGLKFMVYLQKENIIDESGMPKERFSAEFPKEGPSILRIQQVVRGDSAAYFCASSPRTGSYNEQFFGPGTRLTVL.